This is a list of T cell receptor beta chains from one sample in a study of identical twins. TCRdb reprocessed the 5' RACE reads with MiXCR, giving one entry per CDR3 protein. The repertoire consists of approximately 230,000 distinct CDR3 sequences, with roughly 7.1% occurring once and the leading ten covering just over 14%. These same records also appear under a second study, on T cells expressing NK-cell markers.

What was sequenced was CD8+ T cells sorted from blood. Receptor source: a woman between 18 and 29 years old in good health. CDR3s include the opening cysteine and the closing phenylalanine or tryptophan. A D gene is named only where the DNA matches it firmly. The size entry is marked missing in some rows and otherwise reads once, few, many or a size class.

v_call: TRBV7-9
d_call: TRBD1
clone_size: many
j_call: TRBJ1-1
cdr3_nt: TGTGCCAGCAGCTTAGTGGACAGGTTTACTGAAGCTTTCTTT
cdr3_aa: CASSLVDRFTEAFF

v_call: TRBV12-3/TRBV12-4
d_call: .
clone_size: many
j_call: TRBJ1-6
cdr3_nt: TGTGCCAGCAGCCGTTTGGCCTATAATTCACCCCTCCACTTT
cdr3_aa: CASSRLAYNSPLHF

v_call: TRBV11-2
d_call: .
clone_size: many
j_call: TRBJ2-1
cdr3_nt: TGTGCCAGCAGCTTAGTAGTGTTCGAGTACAATGAGCAGTTCTTC
cdr3_aa: CASSLVVFEYNEQFF

v_call: TRBV29-1
d_call: TRBD2
clone_size: many
j_call: TRBJ2-3
cdr3_nt: TGCAGCGTTGAAGATCGTAGACTAGCGGGAGGAGGGCTGGGCACAGATACGCAGTATTTT
cdr3_aa: CSVEDRRLAGGGLGTDTQYF

v_call: TRBV7-9
d_call: .
clone_size: .
j_call: TRBJ1-4
cdr3_nt: TGTGCCAGCAGCTTTGGCGGGTCTGAAAAACTGTTTTTT
cdr3_aa: CASSFGGSEKLFF

v_call: TRBV29-1
d_call: .
clone_size: .
j_call: TRBJ1-1
cdr3_nt: TGCAGCGTTGAAGCATTTGGCACTGAAGCTTTCTTT
cdr3_aa: CSVEAFGTEAFF

v_call: TRBV2
d_call: .
clone_size: many
j_call: TRBJ2-1
cdr3_nt: TGTGCCAGCTCCGCGGGCGGTTACAATGAGCAGTTCTTC
cdr3_aa: CASSAGGYNEQFF

v_call: TRBV9
d_call: .
clone_size: .
j_call: TRBJ2-7
cdr3_nt: TGTGCCAGCAGCGTAGGGGGGGCCGGGGAGCAGTACTTC
cdr3_aa: CASSVGGAGEQYF

v_call: TRBV7-2
d_call: TRBD2
clone_size: few
j_call: TRBJ2-7
cdr3_nt: TGTGCCAGCAGGCCGGGACTAGCGGGCCACGAGCAGTACTTC
cdr3_aa: CASRPGLAGHEQYF

v_call: TRBV29-1
d_call: .
clone_size: many
j_call: TRBJ1-1
cdr3_nt: TGCAGCGCCGGGGTAGGGGCCGAAGGTTTCTTT
cdr3_aa: CSAGVGAEGFF

v_call: TRBV11-2
d_call: TRBD2
clone_size: few
j_call: TRBJ2-3
cdr3_nt: TGTGCCAGCAGCTCCTATATAAGGCGGGGGAGCACAGATACGCAGTATTTT
cdr3_aa: CASSSYIRRGSTDTQYF

v_call: TRBV6-5
d_call: .
clone_size: few
j_call: TRBJ2-5
cdr3_nt: TGTGCCAGCAGTTACACTGGACCGCGAGAGACCCAGTACTTC
cdr3_aa: CASSYTGPRETQYF

v_call: TRBV28
d_call: .
clone_size: many
j_call: TRBJ1-5
cdr3_nt: TGTGCCAGCAGAGTGGGGATGGGGCTTCAGCCCCAGCATTTT
cdr3_aa: CASRVGMGLQPQHF

v_call: TRBV10-3
d_call: .
clone_size: many
j_call: TRBJ2-3
cdr3_nt: TGTGCCATCAACTCCGACCGGGACTTCTATGCAGATACGCAGTATTTT
cdr3_aa: CAINSDRDFYADTQYF

v_call: TRBV4-1
d_call: .
clone_size: few
j_call: TRBJ2-1
cdr3_nt: TGCGCCAGCAGCCAAGGGGAGGTCTCCTACAATGAGCAGTTCTTC
cdr3_aa: CASSQGEVSYNEQFF

v_call: TRBV12-3/TRBV12-4
d_call: .
clone_size: many
j_call: TRBJ2-1
cdr3_nt: TGTGCCAGCTCGGTAGTCAGCCCCTACAATGAGCAGTTCTTC
cdr3_aa: CASSVVSPYNEQFF

v_call: TRBV27
d_call: .
clone_size: few
j_call: TRBJ2-3
cdr3_nt: TGTGCCAGCAGTTCCTCAACTGAGGATAGCACAGATACGCAGTATTTT
cdr3_aa: CASSSSTEDSTDTQYF

v_call: TRBV7-9
d_call: .
clone_size: many
j_call: TRBJ1-2
cdr3_nt: TGTGCCAGCAGCTTAGTCTTAGGCAGGGACTATGGCTACACCTTC
cdr3_aa: CASSLVLGRDYGYTF

v_call: TRBV3-1
d_call: .
clone_size: few
j_call: TRBJ1-2
cdr3_nt: TGTGCCAGCAGCCAGGTTTGGGACGGAAGTCTCGCTAACTATGGCTACACCTTC
cdr3_aa: CASSQVWDGSLANYGYTF

v_call: TRBV12-3/TRBV12-4
d_call: .
clone_size: many
j_call: TRBJ1-4
cdr3_nt: TGTGCCAGCAGTTTAGGCGACGGGTTGGAAAAACTGTTTTTT
cdr3_aa: CASSLGDGLEKLFF

v_call: TRBV6-1
d_call: .
clone_size: many
j_call: TRBJ1-4
cdr3_nt: TGTGCCAGCAGCCCCCAGGGGCGGGGTGAAAAACTGTTTTTT
cdr3_aa: CASSPQGRGEKLFF

v_call: TRBV15
d_call: TRBD2
clone_size: few
j_call: TRBJ2-2
cdr3_nt: TGTGCCACCAATACGGGACTAGCGGGATTAGGGGAGCTGTTTTTT
cdr3_aa: CATNTGLAGLGELFF

v_call: TRBV5-5
d_call: TRBD2
clone_size: many
j_call: TRBJ2-1
cdr3_nt: TGTGCCAGCTCCGGACTAGCGGGGCTCTATGAGCAGTTCTTC
cdr3_aa: CASSGLAGLYEQFF

v_call: TRBV27
d_call: .
clone_size: .
j_call: TRBJ2-7
cdr3_nt: TGTGCCAGCAGTACCCAGGACGGGCCCATCCGGACTGGCGAGCAGTACTTC
cdr3_aa: CASSTQDGPIRTGEQYF

v_call: TRBV7-2
d_call: .
clone_size: many
j_call: TRBJ2-1
cdr3_nt: TGTGCCAGCAGCTTAGGCACCAACCCGGGTGAGCAGTTCTTC
cdr3_aa: CASSLGTNPGEQFF

v_call: TRBV5-5
d_call: .
clone_size: few
j_call: TRBJ2-3
cdr3_nt: TGTGCCAGCAGCTTTTTAGTTCGCACAGATACGCAGTATTTT
cdr3_aa: CASSFLVRTDTQYF

v_call: TRBV18
d_call: .
clone_size: many
j_call: TRBJ2-1
cdr3_nt: TGTGCCAGCTCACCGGCCATCAATGAGCAGTTCTTC
cdr3_aa: CASSPAINEQFF

v_call: TRBV19
d_call: .
clone_size: .
j_call: TRBJ2-1
cdr3_nt: TGTGCCGTCCTGCCCCGGGGTAAAGGGGTCTATGAGCAGTTCTTC
cdr3_aa: CAVLPRGKGVYEQFF

v_call: TRBV12-3/TRBV12-4
d_call: .
clone_size: many
j_call: TRBJ2-1
cdr3_nt: TGTGCCAGCAGTTACGCCAGGGGGGCCTACAATGAGCAGTTCTTC
cdr3_aa: CASSYARGAYNEQFF

v_call: TRBV12-3/TRBV12-4
d_call: .
clone_size: many
j_call: TRBJ2-1
cdr3_nt: TGTGCCAGCAGTTCGAGGTCCTACAATGAGCAGTTCTTC
cdr3_aa: CASSSRSYNEQFF

v_call: TRBV9
d_call: TRBD2
clone_size: few
j_call: TRBJ2-3
cdr3_nt: TGTGCCAGCAGCGTAGTCCTAGCGGGGTCCGATACGCAGTATTTT
cdr3_aa: CASSVVLAGSDTQYF

v_call: TRBV12-3/TRBV12-4
d_call: TRBD1
clone_size: .
j_call: TRBJ2-7
cdr3_nt: TGTGCCAGCAGTCCGACAGGGCGGGCCTACGAGCAGTACTTC
cdr3_aa: CASSPTGRAYEQYF

v_call: TRBV12-5
d_call: .
clone_size: few
j_call: TRBJ2-7
cdr3_nt: TGTGCTAGTGCCCCGTACAGGGAGTTCTACGAGCAGTACTTC
cdr3_aa: CASAPYREFYEQYF

v_call: TRBV11-3
d_call: .
clone_size: .
j_call: TRBJ2-1
cdr3_nt: TGTGCCAGCAGCTTGCCGGGGGGCGACAATGAGCAGTTCTTC
cdr3_aa: CASSLPGGDNEQFF

v_call: TRBV2
d_call: TRBD1
clone_size: .
j_call: TRBJ2-7
cdr3_nt: TGTGCCAGCGACAGGGATGACGAGCAGTACTTC
cdr3_aa: CASDRDDEQYF

v_call: TRBV12-3/TRBV12-4
d_call: .
clone_size: many
j_call: TRBJ2-7
cdr3_nt: TGTGCCAGCAGTTGGAACTCATACGAGCAGTACTTC
cdr3_aa: CASSWNSYEQYF

v_call: TRBV5-5
d_call: .
clone_size: few
j_call: TRBJ1-1
cdr3_nt: TGTGCCAGCAGCTGGCTTGGGGCGAACACTGAAGCTTTCTTT
cdr3_aa: CASSWLGANTEAFF

v_call: TRBV7-2
d_call: .
clone_size: many
j_call: TRBJ1-4
cdr3_nt: TGTGCCACCCGAATGGAGACGCCCGGGATCAATGAAAAACTGTTTTTT
cdr3_aa: CATRMETPGINEKLFF

v_call: TRBV27
d_call: .
clone_size: .
j_call: TRBJ2-1
cdr3_nt: TGTGCCAGCCGATTAAGATCCTACAATGAGCAGTTCTTC
cdr3_aa: CASRLRSYNEQFF

v_call: TRBV27
d_call: .
clone_size: many
j_call: TRBJ2-7
cdr3_nt: TGTGCCAGCAGTTTATGGGCGGAGGGGAACTACGAGCAGTACTTC
cdr3_aa: CASSLWAEGNYEQYF